This T cell receptor (beta chain) emerged from a study of blood T cell repertoires in COVID-19. Clones were read by immunoSEQ multiplex PCR, and TCRdb kept only the in-frame ones, dropping some. The sample lists tens of thousands of clones; around 80% were seen once. Germline CDR1 is MGHDK and CDR2 is SYGVNS. This CDR3 has 15 amino acids. Trimming took off 6 bases at V and 7 bases at J, with 19 bases between the two ends. The source is a woman in her sixties with acute or convalescent COVID-19. This chain joins TRBV25-1 and TRBJ2-4; possible D gene TRBD1, 6 bases. Material for sequencing was peripheral blood. This CDR3 is CASSLHGQGNNIQYF. In nucleotides, the CDR3 is TGTGCCAGCAGCCTTCACGGTCAGGGGAACAACATTCAGTACTTC.